The clone carrying this T cell receptor (beta chain) was detected only once. Germline-derived CDR1 and CDR2 are SNHLY and FYNNEI. The CDR3 totals 13 residues. V was trimmed by 0 bases and J by 10 bases, leaving 10 bases between them. The sample comes from a study of blood T cell repertoires in COVID-19. The protocol was immunoSEQ multiplex PCR, while the TCRdb copy is restricted to in-frame clones and leaves out a portion. The sample includes 250,000 to 350,000 clones, 85% of them seen just once. The chain joins TRBV2 to TRBJ2-1, with D possibly being TRBD2 (6 bases). This receptor was identified in a woman in her 50s who had recovered from COVID-19. The sequenced sample consisted of PBMCs or T cells enriched from blood (not recorded which). The CDR3 region has the DNA TGTGCCAGCAGTGAAGCTTGGGGAGGCGAGCAGTTCTTC. Translation: CASSEAWGGEQFF.